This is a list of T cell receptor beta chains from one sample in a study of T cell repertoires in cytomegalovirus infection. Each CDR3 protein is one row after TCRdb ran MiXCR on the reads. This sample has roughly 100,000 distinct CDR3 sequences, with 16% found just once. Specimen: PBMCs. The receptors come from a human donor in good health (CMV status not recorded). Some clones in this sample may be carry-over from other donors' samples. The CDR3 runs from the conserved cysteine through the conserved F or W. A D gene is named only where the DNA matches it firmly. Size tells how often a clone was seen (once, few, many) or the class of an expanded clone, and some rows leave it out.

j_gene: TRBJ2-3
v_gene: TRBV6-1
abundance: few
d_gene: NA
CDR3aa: CASSYTRGGIGKDTQYF
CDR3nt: TGTGCCAGCAGTTATACAAGAGGGGGGATCGGAAAAGATACGCAGTATTTT

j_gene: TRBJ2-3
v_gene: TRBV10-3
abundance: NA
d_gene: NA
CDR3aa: CAISEPRADTQYF
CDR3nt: TGTGCCATCAGTGAGCCACGGGCAGATACGCAGTATTTT

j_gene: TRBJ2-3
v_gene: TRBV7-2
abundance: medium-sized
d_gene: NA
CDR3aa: CASSSYGGRADTQYF
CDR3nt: TGTGCCAGCAGCTCATACGGTGGGCGCGCAGATACGCAGTATTTT

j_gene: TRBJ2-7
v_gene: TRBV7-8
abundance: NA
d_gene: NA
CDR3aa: CVSRRGVRGYEKYF
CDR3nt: TGTGTCAGCAGGAGGGGGGTTAGGGGCTACGAGAAGTACTTC

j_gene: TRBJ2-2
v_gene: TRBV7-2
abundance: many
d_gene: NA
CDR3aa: CASSLVQTGELFF
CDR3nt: TGTGCCAGCAGCTTGGTACAGACCGGGGAGCTGTTTTTT

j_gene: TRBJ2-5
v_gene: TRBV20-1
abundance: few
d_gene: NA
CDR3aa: CSATNPVETQYF
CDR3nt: TGCAGTGCTACGAACCCGGTAGAGACCCAGTACTTC

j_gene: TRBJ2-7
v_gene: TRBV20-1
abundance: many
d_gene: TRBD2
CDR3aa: CSARDRTSGGAYEQYF
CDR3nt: TGCAGTGCTAGAGACCGGACTAGCGGGGGGGCCTACGAGCAGTACTTC

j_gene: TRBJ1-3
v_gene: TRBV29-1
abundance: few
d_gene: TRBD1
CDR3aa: CSVGDSSGNTIYF
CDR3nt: TGCAGCGTTGGGGACAGCTCTGGAAACACCATATATTTT

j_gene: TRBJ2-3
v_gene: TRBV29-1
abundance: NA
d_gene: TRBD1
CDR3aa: CSVAGRGQGEHTQYF
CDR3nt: TGCAGCGTTGCCGGTCGGGGACAGGGTGAACATACGCAGTATTTT

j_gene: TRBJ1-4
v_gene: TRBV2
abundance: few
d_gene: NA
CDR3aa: CASSEVSQGGLFF
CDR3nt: TGTGCCAGCAGTGAAGTGAGCCAGGGTGGACTGTTTTTT

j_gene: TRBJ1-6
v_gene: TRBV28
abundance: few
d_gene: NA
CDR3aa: CASIEGSASSYNSPLHF
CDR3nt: TGTGCCAGCATAGAAGGCAGCGCTAGCTCCTATAATTCACCCCTCCACTTT

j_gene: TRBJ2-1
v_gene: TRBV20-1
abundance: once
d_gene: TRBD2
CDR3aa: CSAREGGGHEQFF
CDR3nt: TGCAGTGCTAGAGAGGGCGGGGGGCATGAGCAGTTCTTC

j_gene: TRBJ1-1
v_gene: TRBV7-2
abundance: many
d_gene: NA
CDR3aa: CASQINRVGDTEAFF
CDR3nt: TGTGCCAGCCAAATTAATCGGGTCGGGGACACTGAAGCTTTCTTT

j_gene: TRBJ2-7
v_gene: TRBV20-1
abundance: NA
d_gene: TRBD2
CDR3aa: CSARGPSGGSYEQYF
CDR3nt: TGCAGTGCTAGAGGCCCTAGCGGGGGTTCCTACGAGCAGTACTTC

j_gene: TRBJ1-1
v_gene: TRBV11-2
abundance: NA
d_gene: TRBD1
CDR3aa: CASSPQGGGDTEAFF
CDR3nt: TGTGCCAGCAGCCCCCAGGGGGGGGGGGACACTGAAGCTTTCTTT

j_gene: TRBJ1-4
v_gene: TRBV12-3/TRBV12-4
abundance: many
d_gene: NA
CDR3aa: CASSGAGTNEKLFF
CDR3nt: TGTGCCAGCAGCGGAGCAGGGACTAATGAAAAACTGTTTTTT

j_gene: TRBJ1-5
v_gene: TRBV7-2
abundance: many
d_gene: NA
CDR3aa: CASSSNPGNRQPQHF
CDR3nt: TGTGCCAGCAGTAGCAATCCGGGGAACAGGCAGCCCCAGCATTTT

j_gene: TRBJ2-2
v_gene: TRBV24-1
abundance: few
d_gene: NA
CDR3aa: CATTSRIPGQPNTGELFF
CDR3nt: TGTGCCACCACCAGTAGGATTCCGGGACAACCGAACACCGGGGAGCTGTTTTTT

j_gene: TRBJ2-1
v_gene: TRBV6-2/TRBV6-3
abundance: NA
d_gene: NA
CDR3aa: CASSYMGRGVILSYNEQFF
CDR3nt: TGTGCCAGCAGTTACATGGGCAGGGGCGTCATTCTGTCCTACAATGAGCAGTTCTTC

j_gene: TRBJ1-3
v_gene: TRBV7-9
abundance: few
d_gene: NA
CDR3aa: CASSQTVSGNTIYF
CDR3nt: TGTGCCAGCAGCCAGACGGTCTCTGGAAACACCATATATTTT

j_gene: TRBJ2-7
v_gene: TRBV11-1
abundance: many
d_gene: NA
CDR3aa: CASSRGEDRTYEQYF
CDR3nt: TGTGCCAGCAGCCGGGGGGAGGACAGGACCTACGAGCAGTACTTC

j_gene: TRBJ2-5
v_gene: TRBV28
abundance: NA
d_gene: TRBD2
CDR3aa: CASSKGLAGGRETQYF
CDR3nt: TGTGCCAGCAGCAAAGGACTAGCGGGGGGGCGAGAGACCCAGTACTTC

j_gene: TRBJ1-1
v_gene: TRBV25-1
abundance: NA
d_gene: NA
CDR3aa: CASSSQVGSEAFF
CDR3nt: TGTGCCAGCAGTTCACAGGTGGGCTCTGAAGCTTTCTTT

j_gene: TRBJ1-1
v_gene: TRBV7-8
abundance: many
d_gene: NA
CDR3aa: CATSQGFNTEAFF
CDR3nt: TGTGCCACCAGTCAGGGGTTTAACACTGAAGCTTTCTTT

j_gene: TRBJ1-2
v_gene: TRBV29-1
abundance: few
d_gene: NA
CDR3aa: CSVRLRYGYTF
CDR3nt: TGCAGCGTGAGATTGCGTTATGGCTACACCTTC

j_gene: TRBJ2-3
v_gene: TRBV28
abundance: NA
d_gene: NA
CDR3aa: CASSFELTDTQYF
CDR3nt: TGTGCCAGCAGTTTCGAGCTCACAGATACGCAGTATTTT

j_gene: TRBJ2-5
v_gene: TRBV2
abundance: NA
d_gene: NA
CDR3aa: CASSEGRVQETQYF
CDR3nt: TGTGCCAGCAGTGAAGGTCGGGTCCAAGAGACCCAGTACTTC

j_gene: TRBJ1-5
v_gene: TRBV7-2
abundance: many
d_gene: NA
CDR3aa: CASSLMLSGDLREPQHF
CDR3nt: TGTGCCAGCAGCTTAATGTTATCGGGGGATCTCAGGGAGCCCCAGCATTTT

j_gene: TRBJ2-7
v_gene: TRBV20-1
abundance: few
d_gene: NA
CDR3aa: CSASPGSTRNYEQYF
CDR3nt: TGCAGTGCTAGCCCAGGGAGTACAAGGAACTACGAGCAGTACTTC

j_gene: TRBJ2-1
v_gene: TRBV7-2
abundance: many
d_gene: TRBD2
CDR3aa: CASSPWRERGDNEQFF
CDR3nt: TGTGCCAGCAGCCCATGGCGCGAGCGGGGGGACAATGAGCAGTTCTTC

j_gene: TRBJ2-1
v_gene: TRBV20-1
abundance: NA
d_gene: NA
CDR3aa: CSARDFGVDYNEQFF
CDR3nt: TGCAGTGCTAGAGATTTCGGGGTTGATTACAATGAGCAGTTCTTC

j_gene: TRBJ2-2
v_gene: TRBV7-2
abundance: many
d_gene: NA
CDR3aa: CASSLVISSTGNTGELFF
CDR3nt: TGTGCCAGCAGCTTAGTGATCTCTAGCACGGGGAACACCGGGGAGCTGTTTTTT

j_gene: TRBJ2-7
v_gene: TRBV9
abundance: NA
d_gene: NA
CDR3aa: CASSAGTHSYEQYF
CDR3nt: TGTGCCAGCAGCGCCGGGACCCACTCCTACGAGCAGTACTTC

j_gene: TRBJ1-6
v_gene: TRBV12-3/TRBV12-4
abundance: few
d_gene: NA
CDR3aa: CASSSVGGNSPLHF
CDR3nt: TGTGCCAGCAGTTCTGTTGGGGGGAATTCACCCCTCCACTTT

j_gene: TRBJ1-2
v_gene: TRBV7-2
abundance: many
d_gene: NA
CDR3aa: CASSWSGSDNYGYTF
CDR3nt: TGTGCCAGCAGCTGGTCAGGGTCTGATAACTATGGCTACACCTTC

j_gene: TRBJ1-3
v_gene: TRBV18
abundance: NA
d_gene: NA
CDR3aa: CASSPPRVTGNTIYF
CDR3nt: TGTGCCAGCTCACCACCAAGGGTAACTGGAAACACCATATATTTT

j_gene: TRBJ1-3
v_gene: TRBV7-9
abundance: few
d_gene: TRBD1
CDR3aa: CASSYGQGNSGNTIYF
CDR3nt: TGTGCCAGCAGCTACGGACAGGGGAATTCGGGAAACACCATATATTTT

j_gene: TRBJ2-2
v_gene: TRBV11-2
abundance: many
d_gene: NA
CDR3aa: CASSFEVGVRGRDTGELFF
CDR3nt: TGTGCCAGCAGCTTTGAGGTCGGGGTACGGGGCCGAGACACCGGGGAGCTGTTTTTT

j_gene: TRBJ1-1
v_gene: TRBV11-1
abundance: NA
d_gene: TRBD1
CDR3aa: CASSSEDRGVAFF
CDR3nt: TGTGCCAGCAGCTCAGAGGACAGGGGCGTCGCTTTCTTT

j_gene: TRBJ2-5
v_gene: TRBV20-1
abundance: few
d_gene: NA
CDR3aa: CSASEPLQETQYF
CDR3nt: TGCAGTGCTTCGGAGCCTCTCCAAGAGACCCAGTACTTC

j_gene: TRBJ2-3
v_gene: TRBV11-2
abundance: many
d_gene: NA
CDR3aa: CASSSRHRGVDTDTQYF
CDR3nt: TGTGCCAGCAGCTCACGTCATAGGGGGGTGGACACAGATACGCAGTATTTT

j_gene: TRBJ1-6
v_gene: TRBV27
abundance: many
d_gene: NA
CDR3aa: CASSLLGSNSPLHF
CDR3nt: TGTGCCAGCAGTTTACTTGGTTCTAATTCACCCCTCCACTTT

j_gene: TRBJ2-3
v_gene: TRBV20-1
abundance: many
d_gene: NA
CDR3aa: CSADPAGTDTQYF
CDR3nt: TGCAGTGCTGACCCTGCGGGCACAGATACGCAGTATTTT

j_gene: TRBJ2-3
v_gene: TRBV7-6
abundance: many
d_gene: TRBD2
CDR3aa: CASSWGWAGGPGSEDTQYF
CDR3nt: TGTGCCAGCAGCTGGGGTTGGGCGGGGGGGCCTGGGTCGGAAGATACGCAGTATTTT

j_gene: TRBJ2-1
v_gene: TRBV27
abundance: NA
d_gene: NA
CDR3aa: CASTSFFNEQFF
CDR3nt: TGTGCCAGCACCAGTTTCTTCAATGAGCAGTTCTTC

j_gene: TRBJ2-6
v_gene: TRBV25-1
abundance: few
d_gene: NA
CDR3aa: CASSENPTSLLYSGANVLTF
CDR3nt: TGTGCCAGCAGTGAAAACCCGACATCCCTATTATACTCTGGGGCCAACGTCCTGACTTTC

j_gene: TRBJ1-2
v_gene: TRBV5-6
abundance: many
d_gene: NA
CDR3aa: CASSFGSGGTNYGYTF
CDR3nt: TGTGCCAGCAGCTTCGGATCCGGGGGGACGAACTATGGCTACACCTTC

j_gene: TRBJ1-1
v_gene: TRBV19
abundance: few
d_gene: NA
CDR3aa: CATGEGQNTEAFF
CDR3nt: TGTGCCACTGGAGAGGGGCAGAACACTGAAGCTTTCTTT

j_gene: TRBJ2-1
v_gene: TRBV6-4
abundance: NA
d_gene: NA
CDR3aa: CASSDSGRGLYNEQFF
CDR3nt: TGTGCCAGCAGTGACTCGGGCAGGGGCCTCTACAATGAGCAGTTCTTC

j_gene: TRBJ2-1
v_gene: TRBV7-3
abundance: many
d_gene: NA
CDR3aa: CASSLIGSGEQFF
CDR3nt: TGTGCCAGCAGCTTAATAGGGTCCGGTGAGCAGTTCTTC

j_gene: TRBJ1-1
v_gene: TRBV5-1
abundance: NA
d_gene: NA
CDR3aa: CASSLEGTGGTEAFF
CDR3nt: TGCGCCAGCAGCTTGGAGGGGACGGGCGGCACTGAAGCTTTCTTT

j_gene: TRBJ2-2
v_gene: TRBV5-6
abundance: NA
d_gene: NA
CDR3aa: CASTLRGETGELFF
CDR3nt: TGTGCCAGCACTCTACGGGGTGAAACCGGGGAGCTGTTTTTT

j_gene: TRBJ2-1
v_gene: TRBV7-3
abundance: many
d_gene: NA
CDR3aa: CASSAGTPSYNEQFF
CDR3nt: TGTGCCAGCAGCGCCGGGACACCCTCCTACAATGAGCAGTTCTTC

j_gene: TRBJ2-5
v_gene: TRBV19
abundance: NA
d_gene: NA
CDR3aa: CASSPTGGRQTQYF
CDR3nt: TGTGCCAGTAGTCCCACGGGGGGCAGGCAGACCCAGTACTTC